This T cell receptor beta chain derives from a study of T cells after yellow fever vaccination. TCRdb re-called the 5' RACE reads with MiXCR, one entry per CDR3 protein. This sample has fewer than 400,000 distinct CDR3 sequences, with 6.2% found just once. This clonotype was observed at least ten times. Trimming stripped 2 bases from V and 5 bases from J, with 7 bases between. The CDR3 consists of 13 residues. Per germline, CDR1 MNHEY and CDR2 SVGAGI. The J gene is TRBJ2-1, the V gene TRBV6-5; maybe TRBD2 (5 bases). This material consisted of PBMCs, taken 5 days after the yellow fever booster vaccination. The origin of this receptor is a man between 25 and 39 years old who received the YFV17D yellow fever vaccine. The CDR3 nucleotides are TGTGCCAGCAGTTACCCGGGAAACAATGAGCAGTTCTTC. Its translation is CASSYPGNNEQFF.